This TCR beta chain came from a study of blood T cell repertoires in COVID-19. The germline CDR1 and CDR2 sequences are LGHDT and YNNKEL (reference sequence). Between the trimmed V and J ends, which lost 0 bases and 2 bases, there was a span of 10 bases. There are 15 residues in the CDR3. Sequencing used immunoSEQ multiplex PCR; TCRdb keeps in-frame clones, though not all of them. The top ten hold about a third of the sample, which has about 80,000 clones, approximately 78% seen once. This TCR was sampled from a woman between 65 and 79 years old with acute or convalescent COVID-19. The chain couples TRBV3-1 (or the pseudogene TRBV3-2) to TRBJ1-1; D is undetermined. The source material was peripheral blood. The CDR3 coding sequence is TGTGCCAGCAGCCAAGATTTCGAGGCAAACACTGAAGCTTTCTTT. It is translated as CASSQDFEANTEAFF.